This T cell receptor (beta chain) was recorded in a study of T-cell memory formation after mild COVID-19. In this sample, this clonotype turned up once. This CDR3 has 16 amino acids. The germline V gene encodes CDR1 MGHRA and CDR2 YSYEKL. V shed 2 bases and J shed 8 bases, with 16 bases lying between them. With constant-segment primers, 5'RACE yielded cDNA libraries of TCR alpha and TCR beta that carried sample barcodes and UMIs. TCRdb re-analysed the 5' RACE reads in MiXCR, keeping a single row per CDR3 protein. The data show about 320,000 distinct CDR3 sequences, 13% to 15% seen once. Material: PBMCs or a T cell subset sorted from them (not recorded which). The V and J genes are TRBV4-1 and TRBJ1-6; no reliable D call. The receptor was derived from a man aged 18 to 29 who had mild COVID-19 (a few samples of this study predate the infection). Cell type and time point are not known. CDR3 DNA: TGCGCCAGCAGCCAAAAAGTAGGGCCCTCGGATTCACCCCTCCACTTT. It translates to CASSQKVGPSDSPLHF.